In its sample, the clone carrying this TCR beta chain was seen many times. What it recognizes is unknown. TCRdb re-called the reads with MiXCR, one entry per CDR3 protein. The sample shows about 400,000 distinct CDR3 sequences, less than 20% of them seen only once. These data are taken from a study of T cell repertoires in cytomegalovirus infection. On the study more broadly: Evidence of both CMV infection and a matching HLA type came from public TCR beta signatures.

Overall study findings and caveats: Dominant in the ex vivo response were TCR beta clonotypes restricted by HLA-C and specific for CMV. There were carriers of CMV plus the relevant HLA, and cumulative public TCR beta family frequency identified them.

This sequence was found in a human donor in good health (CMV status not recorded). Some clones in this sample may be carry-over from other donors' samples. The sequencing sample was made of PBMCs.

Here the CDR3 DNA reads TGTGCCAGCAGTTTACGGGCAGGGGGCCTGGTAGCGGACTCCTACAATGAGCAGTTCTTC. Its protein product is CASSLRAGGLVADSYNEQFF. This sequence joins TRBV12-3 or TRBV12-4 and TRBJ2-1; 8 nucleotides line up with TRBD1. Germline trimming cut 2 bases from V and 0 bases from J; bases unmatched to any gene: 15. The CDR3 has 20 residues.